This T cell receptor (beta chain) emerged from a study of blood T cell repertoires in COVID-19. Using immunoSEQ multiplex PCR, the repertoire was profiled, and TCRdb retains in-frame clones only, with some absent. The table includes some 97,000 clones, just over 90% detected once. This CDR3 has 15 amino acids. Trimming shortened V by 7 bases and J by 7 bases, and 20 bases separated the two germline ends. Germline V gene lookup returns CDR1 SNHLY and CDR2 FYNNEI. This receptor was identified in a man in his 60s with acute or convalescent COVID-19. The gene calls are TRBV2 and TRBJ1-3; tentatively, D is TRBD1 (5 bases). Sequenced input: peripheral blood. CDR3 residues: CASTRTTGGGNTIYF. The CDR3 bases are TGTGCCAGCACCCGAACTACCGGGGGTGGGAACACCATATATTTT.